The subject of this entry is one TCR beta chain. Its specificity is unknown. At one of its ends the junction is not consistent with the germline gene, which may arise from a read error. Germline CDR1 reads SGHRS; CDR2 reads YFSETQ. This CDR3 comprises 15 residues. Sample-barcoded 5' priming and a J-beta primer mix drove a second PCR of roughly 6 to 12 cycles. Each cDNA molecule was tagged by a template-switch adaptor that had 12 random nucleotides. TCRdb independently ran MiXCR on the 5' RACE reads; one entry per CDR3 protein. Found here are roughly 1.9 million distinct CDR3 sequences, 39% of them singletons; the top ten hold roughly 23%. This entry comes from a study of blood T cells in healthy people across ages. Study-level points and caveats: Unknown CMV status may confound age-related changes in expanded clones. Unsorted PBMC input precluded a conclusive naive versus antigen-experienced comparison.

The sample providers were healthy Caucasian people from Russia, aged roughly 6 to 95. Sequencing was performed on blood. The TCR originated in a human donor in good health. V and J are TRBV5-1 and TRBJ2-3; either TRBD1 or TRBD2 may fit D (5 bases each). This CDR3 is CASSSRDGFTGTQYF. DNA of the CDR3: TGCGCCAGCAGCTCTCGGGACGGATTCACAGGTACGCAGTATTTT.